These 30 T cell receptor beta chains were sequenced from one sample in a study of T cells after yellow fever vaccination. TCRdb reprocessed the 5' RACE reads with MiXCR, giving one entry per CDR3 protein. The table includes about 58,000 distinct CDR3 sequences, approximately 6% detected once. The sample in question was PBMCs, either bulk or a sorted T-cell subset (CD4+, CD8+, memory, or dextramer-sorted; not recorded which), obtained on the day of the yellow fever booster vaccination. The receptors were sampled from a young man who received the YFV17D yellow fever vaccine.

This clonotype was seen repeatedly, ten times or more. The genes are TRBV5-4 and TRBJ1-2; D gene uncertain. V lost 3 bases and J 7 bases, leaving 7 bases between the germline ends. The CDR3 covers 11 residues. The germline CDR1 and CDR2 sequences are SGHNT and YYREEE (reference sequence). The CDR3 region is CASSYGGGYTF. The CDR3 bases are TGTGCCAGCAGCTACGGAGGTGGCTACACCTTC.

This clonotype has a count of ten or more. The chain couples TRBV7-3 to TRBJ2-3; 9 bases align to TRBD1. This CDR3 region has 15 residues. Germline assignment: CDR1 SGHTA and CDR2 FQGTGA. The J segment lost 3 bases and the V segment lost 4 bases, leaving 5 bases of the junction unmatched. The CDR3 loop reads CASSSTGGSTDTQYF. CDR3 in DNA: TGTGCCAGCAGCTCAACAGGGGGCTCAACAGATACGCAGTATTTT. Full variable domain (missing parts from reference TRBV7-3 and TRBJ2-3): GAGVSQTPSNKVTEKGKYVELRCDPISGHTALYWYRQSLGQGPEFLIYFQGTGAADDSGLPNDRFFAVRPEGSVSTLKIQRTERGDSAVYLCASSSTGGSTDTQYFGPGTRLTVL.

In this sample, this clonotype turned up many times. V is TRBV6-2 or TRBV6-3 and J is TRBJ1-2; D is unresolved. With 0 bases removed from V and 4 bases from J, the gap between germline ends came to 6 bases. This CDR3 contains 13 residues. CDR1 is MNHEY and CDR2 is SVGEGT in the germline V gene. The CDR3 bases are TGTGCCAGCAGTTACTCCACTACCTATGGCTACACCTTC. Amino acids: CASSYSTTYGYTF.

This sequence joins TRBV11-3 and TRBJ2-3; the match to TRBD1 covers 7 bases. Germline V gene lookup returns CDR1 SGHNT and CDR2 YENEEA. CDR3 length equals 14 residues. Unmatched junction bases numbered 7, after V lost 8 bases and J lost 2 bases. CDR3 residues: CASSKTGNTDTQYF. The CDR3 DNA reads TGTGCCAGCTCCAAGACAGGGAACACAGATACGCAGTATTTT.

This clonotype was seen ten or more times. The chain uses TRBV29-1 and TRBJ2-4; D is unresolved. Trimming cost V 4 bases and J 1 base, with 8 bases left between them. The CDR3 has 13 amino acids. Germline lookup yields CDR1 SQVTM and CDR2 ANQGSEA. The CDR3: CSVVGNAKNIQYF. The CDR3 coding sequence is TGCAGCGTTGTTGGGAACGCCAAAAACATTCAGTACTTC.

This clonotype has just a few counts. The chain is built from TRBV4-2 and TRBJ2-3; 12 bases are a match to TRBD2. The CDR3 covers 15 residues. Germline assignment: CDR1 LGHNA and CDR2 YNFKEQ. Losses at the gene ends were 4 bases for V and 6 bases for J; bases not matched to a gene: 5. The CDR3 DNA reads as TGTGCCAGCAGCCCCAGGACTAGCGGGGTGGATACGCAGTATTTT. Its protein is CASSPRTSGVDTQYF.

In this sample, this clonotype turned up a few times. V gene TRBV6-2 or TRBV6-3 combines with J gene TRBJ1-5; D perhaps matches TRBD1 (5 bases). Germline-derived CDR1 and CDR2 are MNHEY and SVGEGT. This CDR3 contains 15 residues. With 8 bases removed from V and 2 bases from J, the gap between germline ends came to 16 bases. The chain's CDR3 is CASLKRGRGNQPQHF. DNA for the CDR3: TGTGCCAGCCTGAAGCGGGGGAGAGGCAATCAGCCCCAGCATTTT.

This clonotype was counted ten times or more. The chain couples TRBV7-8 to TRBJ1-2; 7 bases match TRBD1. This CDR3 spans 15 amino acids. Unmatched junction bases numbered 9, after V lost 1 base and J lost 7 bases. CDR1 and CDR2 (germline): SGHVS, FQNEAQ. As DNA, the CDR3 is TGTGCCAGCAGCTTAGGAGACAGGGATGGGTCTGGCTACACCTTC. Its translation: CASSLGDRDGSGYTF.

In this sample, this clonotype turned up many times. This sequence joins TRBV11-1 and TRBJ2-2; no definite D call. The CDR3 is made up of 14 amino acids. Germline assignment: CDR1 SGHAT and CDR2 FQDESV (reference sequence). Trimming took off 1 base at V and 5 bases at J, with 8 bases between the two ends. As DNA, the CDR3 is TGTGCCAGCAGCTTAGTTCTCGGGACCGGGGAGCTGTTTTTT. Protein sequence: CASSLVLGTGELFF.

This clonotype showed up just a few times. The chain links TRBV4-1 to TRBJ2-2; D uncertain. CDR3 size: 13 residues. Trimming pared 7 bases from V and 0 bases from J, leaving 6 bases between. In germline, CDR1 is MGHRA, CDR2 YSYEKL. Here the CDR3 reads CASIAANTGELFF. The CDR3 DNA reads TGCGCCAGCATTGCTGCGAACACCGGGGAGCTGTTTTTT.

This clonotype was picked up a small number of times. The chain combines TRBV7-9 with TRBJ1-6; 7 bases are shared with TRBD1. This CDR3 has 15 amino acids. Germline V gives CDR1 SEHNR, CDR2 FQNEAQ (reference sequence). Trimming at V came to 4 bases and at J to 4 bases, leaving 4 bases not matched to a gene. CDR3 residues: CASSSPGQYNSPLHF. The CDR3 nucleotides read TGTGCCAGCAGCTCCCCGGGACAGTATAATTCACCCCTCCACTTT.

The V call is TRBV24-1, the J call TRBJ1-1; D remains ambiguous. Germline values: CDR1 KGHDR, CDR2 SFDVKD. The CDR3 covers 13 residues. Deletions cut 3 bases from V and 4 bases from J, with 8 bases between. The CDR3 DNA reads TGTGCCACCAGTGATACCGGGCTCACTGAAGCTTTCTTT. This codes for CATSDTGLTEAFF.

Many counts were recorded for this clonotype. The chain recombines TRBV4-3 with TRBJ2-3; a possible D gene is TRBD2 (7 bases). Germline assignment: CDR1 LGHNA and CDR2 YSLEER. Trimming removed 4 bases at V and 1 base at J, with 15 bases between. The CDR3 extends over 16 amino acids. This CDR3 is CASSPTGGPRTDTQYF. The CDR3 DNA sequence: TGCGCCAGCAGCCCAACGGGGGGCCCCCGCACAGATACGCAGTATTTT.

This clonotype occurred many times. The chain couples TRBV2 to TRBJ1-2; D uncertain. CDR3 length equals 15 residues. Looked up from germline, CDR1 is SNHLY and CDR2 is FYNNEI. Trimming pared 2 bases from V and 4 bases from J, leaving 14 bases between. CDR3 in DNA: TGTGCCAGCAGTGAAAGATGGGTTTCTGGCTATGGCTACACCTTC. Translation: CASSERWVSGYGYTF.

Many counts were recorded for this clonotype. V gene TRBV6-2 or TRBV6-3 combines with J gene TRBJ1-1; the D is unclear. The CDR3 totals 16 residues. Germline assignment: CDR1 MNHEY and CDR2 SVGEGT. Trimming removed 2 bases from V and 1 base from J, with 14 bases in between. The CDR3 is CASSYASGVSNTEAFF. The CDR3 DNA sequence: TGTGCCAGCAGTTACGCTTCTGGGGTGTCGAACACTGAAGCTTTCTTT.

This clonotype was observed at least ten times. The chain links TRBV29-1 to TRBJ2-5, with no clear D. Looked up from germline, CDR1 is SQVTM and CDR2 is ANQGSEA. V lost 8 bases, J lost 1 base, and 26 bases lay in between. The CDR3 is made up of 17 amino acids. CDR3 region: CSFCIIGWAEAQETQYF. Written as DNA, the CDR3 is TGCAGCTTTTGCATCATAGGGTGGGCTGAAGCCCAAGAGACCCAGTACTTC.

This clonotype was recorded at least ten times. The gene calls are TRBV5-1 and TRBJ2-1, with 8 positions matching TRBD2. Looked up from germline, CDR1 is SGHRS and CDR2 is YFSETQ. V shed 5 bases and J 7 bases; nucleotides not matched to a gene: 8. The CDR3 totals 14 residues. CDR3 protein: CASSSGTSRNEQFF. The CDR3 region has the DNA TGCGCCAGCAGTTCCGGGACTAGTCGTAATGAGCAGTTCTTC.

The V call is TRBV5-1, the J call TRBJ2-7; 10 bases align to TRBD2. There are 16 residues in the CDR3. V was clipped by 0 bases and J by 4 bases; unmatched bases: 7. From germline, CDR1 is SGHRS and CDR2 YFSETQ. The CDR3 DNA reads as TGCGCCAGCAGCTTGGCCCTGGCTAGCGGGGGATACGAGCAGTACTTC. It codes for CASSLALASGGYEQYF.

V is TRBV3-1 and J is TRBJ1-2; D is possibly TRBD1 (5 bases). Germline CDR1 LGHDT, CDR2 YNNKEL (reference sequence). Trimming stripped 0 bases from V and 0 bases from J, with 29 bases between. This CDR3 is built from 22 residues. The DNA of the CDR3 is TGTGCCAGCAGCCAAGAAATTCTTTTTACGGGCAGGGAAAGTGGAACTAACTATGGCTACACCTTC. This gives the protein CASSQEILFTGRESGTNYGYTF.

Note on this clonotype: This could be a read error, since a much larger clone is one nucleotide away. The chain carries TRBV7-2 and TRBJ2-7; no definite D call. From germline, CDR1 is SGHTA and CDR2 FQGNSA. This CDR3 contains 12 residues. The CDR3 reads CSSSFLLGEQYV. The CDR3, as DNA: TGTTCCAGCAGCTTCTTGTTGGGCGAGCAGTACGTC.

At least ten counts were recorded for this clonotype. The CDR3 DNA is TGTGCCAGCAGTTGGAGCGCCGGGGAGCTGTTTTTT. Amino acids: CASSWSAGELFF. The chain joins TRBV6-5 to TRBJ2-2; D is unclear. Germline V CDR1 and CDR2: MNHEY, SVGAGI. This CDR3 region has 12 residues. The V and J ends lost 4 bases and 6 bases respectively, with 6 bases between them.

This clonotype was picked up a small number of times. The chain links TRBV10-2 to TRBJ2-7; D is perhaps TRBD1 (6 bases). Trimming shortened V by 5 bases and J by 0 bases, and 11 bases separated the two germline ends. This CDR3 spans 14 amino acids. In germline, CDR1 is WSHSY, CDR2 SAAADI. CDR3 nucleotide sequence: TGCGCCAGCAGTCAGGGGCCCAGCTCCTACGAGCAGTACTTC. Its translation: CASSQGPSSYEQYF.

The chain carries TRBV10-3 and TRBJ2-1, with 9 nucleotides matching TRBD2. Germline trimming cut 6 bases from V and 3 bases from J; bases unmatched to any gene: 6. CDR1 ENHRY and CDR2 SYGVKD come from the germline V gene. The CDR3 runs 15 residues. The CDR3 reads CAISLSGGLYNEQFF. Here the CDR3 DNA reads TGTGCCATCAGCCTTAGCGGGGGACTCTACAATGAGCAGTTCTTC.

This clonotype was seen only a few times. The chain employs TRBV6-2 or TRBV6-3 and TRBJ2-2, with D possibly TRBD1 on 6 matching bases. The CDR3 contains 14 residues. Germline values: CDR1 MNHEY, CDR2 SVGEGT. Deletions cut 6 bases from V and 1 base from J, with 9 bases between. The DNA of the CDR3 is TGTGCCAGCAGGCAGACAGGGAACACCGGGGAGCTGTTTTTT. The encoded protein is CASRQTGNTGELFF.

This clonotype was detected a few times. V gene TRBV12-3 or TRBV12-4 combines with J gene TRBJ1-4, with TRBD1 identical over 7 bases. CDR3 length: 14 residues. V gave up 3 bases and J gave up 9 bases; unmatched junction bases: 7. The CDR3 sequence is CASSFRTGVKKLFF. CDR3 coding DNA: TGTGCCAGCAGTTTTCGGACAGGAGTAAAAAAACTGTTTTTT.

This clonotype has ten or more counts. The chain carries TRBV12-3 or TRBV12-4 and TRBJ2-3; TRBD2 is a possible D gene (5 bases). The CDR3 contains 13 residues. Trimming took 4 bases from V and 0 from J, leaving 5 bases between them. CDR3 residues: CASSSGSTDTQYF. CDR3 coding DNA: TGTGCCAGCAGTTCGGGGAGCACAGATACGCAGTATTTT.

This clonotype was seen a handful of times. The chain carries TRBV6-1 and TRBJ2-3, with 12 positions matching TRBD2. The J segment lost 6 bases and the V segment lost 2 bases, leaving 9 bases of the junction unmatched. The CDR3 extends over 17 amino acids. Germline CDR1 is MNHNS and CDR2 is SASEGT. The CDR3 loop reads CASSERPSGGAIDTQYF. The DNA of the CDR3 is TGTGCCAGCAGTGAACGTCCTAGCGGGGGGGCGATTGATACGCAGTATTTT.

This chain's CDR3 is CASGREQETQYF. The CDR3 region has the DNA TGTGCCAGTGGAAGGGAGCAAGAGACCCAGTACTTC. The J gene is TRBJ2-5, the V gene TRBV7-4; a weak D match, TRBD2 (5 bases). Trimming removed 9 bases from V and 2 bases from J, with 10 bases in between. The CDR3 is 12 residues long. Germline V gene lookup returns CDR1 SGHVT and CDR2 SQSDAQ. Full variable domain (rest looked up from reference TRBV7-4 and TRBJ2-5): GAGVSQSPRYKVAKRGRDVALRCDSISGHVTLYWYRQTLGQGSEVLTYSQSDAQRDKSGRPSGRFSAERPERSVSTLKIQRTEQGDSAVYLCASGREQETQYFGPGTRLLVL.

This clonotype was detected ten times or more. CDR3 nucleotide sequence: TGTGCCAGCAGTTACAGCCACCAGAATGAAAAACTGTTTTTT. It codes for CASSYSHQNEKLFF. This chain links TRBV6-5 with TRBJ1-4; D unresolved. Trimming shortened V by 2 bases and J by 5 bases, and 9 bases separated the two germline ends. This CDR3 has 14 residues. Germline V gives CDR1 MNHEY, CDR2 SVGAGI.

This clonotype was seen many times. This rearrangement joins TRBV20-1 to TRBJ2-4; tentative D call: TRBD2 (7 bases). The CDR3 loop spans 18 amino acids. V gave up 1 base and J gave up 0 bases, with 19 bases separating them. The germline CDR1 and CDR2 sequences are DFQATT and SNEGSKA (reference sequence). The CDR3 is CSARVTRGGAIAKNIQYF. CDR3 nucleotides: TGCAGTGCTAGAGTTACCAGGGGAGGGGCTATAGCCAAAAACATTCAGTACTTC.